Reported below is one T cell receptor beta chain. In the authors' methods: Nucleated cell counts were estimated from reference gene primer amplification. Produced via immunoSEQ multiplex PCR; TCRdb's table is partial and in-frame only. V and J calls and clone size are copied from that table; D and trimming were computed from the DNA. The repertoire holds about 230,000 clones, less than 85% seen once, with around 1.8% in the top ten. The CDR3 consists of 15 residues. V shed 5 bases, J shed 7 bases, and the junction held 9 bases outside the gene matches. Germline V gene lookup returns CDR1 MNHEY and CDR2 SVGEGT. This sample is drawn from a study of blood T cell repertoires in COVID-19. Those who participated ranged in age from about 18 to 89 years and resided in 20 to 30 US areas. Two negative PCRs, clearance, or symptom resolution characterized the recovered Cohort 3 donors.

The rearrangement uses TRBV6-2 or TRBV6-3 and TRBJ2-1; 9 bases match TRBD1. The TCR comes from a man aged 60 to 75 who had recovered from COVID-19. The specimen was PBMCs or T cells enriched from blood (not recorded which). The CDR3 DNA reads TGTGCCAGCAGTAATCCGGGACAGGGTTGGAATGAGCAGTTCTTC. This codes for CASSNPGQGWNEQFF.